The 10 T cell receptor beta chains presented below share a single source sample, sequenced in a study of T cells after posttransplantation cyclophosphamide (dated by TCRdb to 2016 to 2017). Sample treatment or condition, as interpreted from the label and publication: high-dose cyclophosphamide on days +3 and +4 as single-agent GVHD prophylaxis. For conditioning, the PTCy patients got busulfan and fludarabine, then a related or unrelated marrow graft, followed by cyclophosphamide on days +3 and +4. The library relied on the immunoSEQ multiplex PCR assay. TCRdb retrieved this table from immuneACCESS and kept in-frame rearrangements only. Not all clones are present; in checked studies, unresolved V genes account for under half, and no reason is known for the remainder. This sample has thousands of clones, none of them a singleton. Jointly, the top ten make up 9.4% of the sample. Sequencing used PBMCs, obtained 32 days after allogeneic stem cell transplant with posttransplant cyclophosphamide. The receptors shown here come from a female patient aged 45-60 years who received an allogeneic stem cell transplant from a related donor, was CMV-positive, and had no GVHD. After a transplant, some T cells may be of graft donor origin.

Ten or more counts support this clone. The rearrangement joins TRBV7-2 to TRBJ2-3, with D perhaps matching TRBD1 or TRBD2 (5 bases each). The V gene's germline CDR1 is SGHTA and CDR2 FQGNSA. This CDR3 has 16 amino acids. V shed 5 bases and J shed 2 bases, with 17 bases lying between them. This CDR3 is CASSIGASGVTDTQYF. In DNA form, the CDR3 reads TGTGCCAGCAGCATAGGGGCGAGCGGAGTCACAGATACGCAGTATTTT. The whole variable domain, filled in from reference TRBV7-2 and TRBJ2-3, reads GAGVSQSPSNKVTEKGKDVELRCDPISGHTALYWYRQSLGQGLEFLIYFQGNSAPDKSGLPSDRFSAERTGGSVSTLTIQRTQQEDSAVYLCASSIGASGVTDTQYFGPGTRLTVL.

By proportion, this clone is medium-sized. The chain couples TRBV7-9 to TRBJ2-7, with TRBD2 matching over 8 bases. J gave up 1 base and V 6 bases, and 5 bases lay outside the gene matches. The germline V gene has CDR1 SEHNR and CDR2 FQNEAQ (reference sequence). There are 14 residues in the CDR3. Here the CDR3 DNA reads TGTGCCAGCAGAATTAGCGGGGCTTCCTACGAGCAGTACTTC. Its translation is CASRISGASYEQYF.

Within the sample, this clone is medium-sized (0.01 to 0.1%). The chain employs TRBV10-1 and TRBJ2-1, with TRBD1 matching 9 bases. V shed 2 bases and J 1 base; nucleotides not matched to a gene: 3. Germline V gene sequence: CDR1 WNHNN, CDR2 SYGVQD (reference sequence). The CDR3 runs 16 residues. In DNA form, the CDR3 reads TGCGCCAGCAGTGAGGGGACAGGGATATCCTACAATGAGCAGTTCTTC. Translated: CASSEGTGISYNEQFF.

This clone rates as large (0.1 to 1%). This chain links TRBV5-1 with TRBJ2-4; 13 bases agree with TRBD2. V dropped 7 bases and J dropped 7; count of bases not matched to a gene: 5. The CDR3 spans 14 residues. Germline values: CDR1 SGHRS, CDR2 YFSETQ. CDR3 amino acids: CASSRTSGSNIQYF. Here the CDR3 DNA reads TGCGCCAGCTCCCGGACTAGCGGGAGTAACATTCAGTACTTC.

In its sample, this clone ranks as medium-sized (0.01 to 0.1%). The CDR3 here is CASSMSPSQPQHF. The DNA for the CDR3 is TGTGCCAGTAGTATGTCCCCCAGTCAGCCCCAGCATTTT. The V gene is TRBV19, the J gene TRBJ1-5, with D uncertain. This CDR3 is built from 13 residues. V was pared by 3 bases and J by 6 bases, with 9 bases between. Per the germline V gene, CDR1 is LNHDA and CDR2 is SQIVND (reference sequence).

This chain connects TRBV9 to TRBJ2-5; D gene unclear. The CDR3 is 15 amino acids. The V end lost 0 bases, the J end lost 4 bases, and 13 bases lay between the germline ends. From germline, CDR1 is SGDLS and CDR2 YYNGEE. The CDR3, as DNA: TGTGCCAGCAGCGTAGGGTCGCGGAGCCCAGAGACCCAGTACTTC. Its protein is CASSVGSRSPETQYF.

This clone has at least ten counts. The chain recombines TRBV5-4 with TRBJ2-2; 9 bases fit TRBD2. The CDR3 totals 19 residues. Trimming at V came to 4 bases and at J to 5 bases, leaving 18 bases not matched to a gene. CDR1 is SGHNT and CDR2 is YYREEE in the germline V gene (reference sequence). CDR3 loop: CASSPPWREGPVLTGELFF. DNA for the CDR3: TGTGCCAGCAGCCCCCCCTGGCGGGAGGGCCCCGTTCTTACCGGGGAGCTGTTTTTT.

In its sample, this clone is medium-sized. The V gene is TRBV7-2, the J gene TRBJ1-6; 7 bases align to TRBD1. V was pared by 5 bases and J by 10 bases, with 8 bases of the junction left unmatched. This CDR3 is built from 14 residues. Per germline, CDR1 SGHTA and CDR2 FQGNSA. CDR3 residues: CASSPGTVYSPLHF. The CDR3 region has the DNA TGTGCCAGCAGCCCGGGGACAGTATACTCACCCCTCCACTTT.

This clone turned up a few times. Other nucleotide sequences from this sample produce the same CDR3. V and J are TRBV7-2 and TRBJ1-2, with D uncertain. The CDR3 is 13 amino acids. The germline V gene encodes CDR1 SGHTA and CDR2 FQGNSA. Trimming cost V 5 bases and J 8 bases, with 15 bases left between them. In DNA, the CDR3 is TGTGCCAGCAGCCTACCGACGAGCGTCGGCTACACCTTC. Its translation: CASSLPTSVGYTF.

This clone was counted at least ten times. V usage is TRBV30 and J usage is TRBJ2-2; no clear D gene. V shed 4 bases and J shed 0 bases, with 9 bases lying between them. Germline assignment: CDR1 GTSNPN and CDR2 SVGIG (reference sequence). This CDR3 is 14 amino acids long. CDR3 amino acids: CAWNPGTNTGELFF. The CDR3 region has the DNA TGTGCCTGGAACCCAGGCACGAACACCGGGGAGCTGTTTTTT.